These 32 T cell receptor beta chains were all obtained from the same sample, sequenced in a study of blood T cell repertoires in COVID-19. Clones were read by immunoSEQ multiplex PCR, and TCRdb kept only the in-frame ones, dropping some. The table has roughly 180,000 clones, approximately 85% seen once. Sequencing used PBMCs or T cells enriched from blood (not recorded which). Receptors were obtained from a man aged 40-55 years who had recovered from COVID-19.

The gene calls are TRBV5-1 and TRBJ2-7; 10 bases are a match to TRBD2. From germline, CDR1 is SGHRS and CDR2 YFSETQ. There are 16 residues in the CDR3. The J segment lost 3 bases and the V segment lost 0 bases, leaving 6 bases of the junction unmatched. CDR3 sequence: CASSLVGLARSYEQYF. CDR3 DNA: TGCGCCAGCAGCTTGGTGGGACTAGCGAGAAGCTACGAGCAGTACTTC.

The chain uses TRBV19 and TRBJ2-1, with 10 bases lining up with TRBD2. CDR1 is LNHDA and CDR2 is SQIVND in the germline V gene (reference sequence). With V trimmed by 4 bases and J by 6 bases, 6 bases remained unmatched. The CDR3 is 15 amino acids. CDR3 in DNA: TGTGCCAGTAGTACCCAGCGGGAGGGCCCCAATGAGCAGTTCTTC. This gives the protein CASSTQREGPNEQFF.

This chain uses TRBV28 with TRBJ1-4; D is undetermined. The CDR3 covers 14 residues. With 2 bases removed from V and 4 bases from J, the gap between germline ends came to 8 bases. The germline V gene encodes CDR1 MDHEN and CDR2 SYDVKM. The CDR3: CASSLKQFNEKLFF. The DNA of the CDR3 is TGTGCCAGCAGTTTAAAACAGTTTAATGAAAAACTGTTTTTT.

This rearrangement joins TRBV5-4 to TRBJ2-2; D possibly corresponds to TRBD1 (8 bases). Germline V CDR1 and CDR2: SGHNT, YYREEE (reference sequence). The V end lost 1 base, the J end lost 2 bases, and 15 bases lay between the germline ends. The CDR3 length is 17 residues. CDR3 nucleotides: TGTGCCAGCAGCTTGAACAGGGGGGGGTTCAACACCGGGGAGCTGTTTTTT. The encoded protein is CASSLNRGGFNTGELFF.

The rearrangement uses TRBV18 and TRBJ1-2, with 7 bases fitting TRBD1. The germline CDR1 and CDR2 sequences are KGHSH and LQKENI. V shed 4 bases, J shed 4 bases, and the junction held 12 bases outside the gene matches. The CDR3 loop spans 16 amino acids. The CDR3 DNA reads TGTGCCAGCTCACTCGACAGAGACAGGGCATTCTATGGCTACACCTTC. Its translation: CASSLDRDRAFYGYTF.

The chain uses TRBV27 and TRBJ1-1; TRBD1 agrees at 9 bases. V shed 7 bases and J 4 bases; nucleotides not matched to a gene: 7. The germline V gene has CDR1 MNHEY and CDR2 SMNVEV (reference sequence). The CDR3 extends over 14 amino acids. CDR3 nucleotides: TGTGCCAGCACCGGAAGGACAGGGGTCACTGAAGCTTTCTTT. It codes for CASTGRTGVTEAFF.

The J gene is TRBJ1-6, the V gene TRBV9; the D gene is possibly TRBD1 (5 bases). CDR1 and CDR2 from the germline V gene are SGDLS and YYNGEE. V lost 3 bases, J lost 9 bases, and 16 bases lay in between. The CDR3 contains 15 residues. The CDR3 DNA sequence: TGTGCCAGCAGCGAGGGCAGGGCGTCCAGTTCACCCCTCCACTTT. Translation: CASSEGRASSSPLHF.

The V call is TRBV28, the J call TRBJ2-5; the D gene is possibly TRBD1 (5 bases). This CDR3 has 13 residues. Germline loops: CDR1 MDHEN, CDR2 SYDVKM. Trimming shortened V by 7 bases and J by 4 bases, and 13 bases separated the two germline ends. The DNA for the CDR3 is TGTGCCAGCACCCCTCTAGGGGTAGAGACCCAGTACTTC. Amino acid sequence: CASTPLGVETQYF.

This rearrangement joins TRBV11-2 to TRBJ1-5, with 8 bases identical to TRBD1. Unmatched junction bases numbered 8, after V lost 4 bases and J lost 0 bases. This CDR3 has 17 residues. Germline assignment: CDR1 SGHAT and CDR2 FQNNGV. CDR3 sequence: CASSSGQGINSNQPQHF. CDR3 DNA: TGTGCCAGCAGCTCCGGACAGGGCATTAATAGCAATCAGCCCCAGCATTTT.

This chain links TRBV4-2 with TRBJ2-7; TRBD2 agrees at 12 bases. The V segment lost 6 bases and the J segment 2 bases; nucleotides outside the gene matches: 2. The length of the CDR3 is 14 residues. The germline V gene encodes CDR1 LGHNA and CDR2 YNFKEQ. The CDR3 spells CASSRTSGTYEQYF. The DNA for the CDR3 is TGTGCCAGCAGTCGGACTAGCGGGACCTACGAGCAGTACTTC.

The CDR3 protein is CASSLRGGRINQPQHF. The CDR3 nucleotides read TGTGCCAGCAGCTTACGAGGAGGGAGGATTAATCAGCCCCAGCATTTT. The V gene is TRBV7-2, the J gene TRBJ1-5; D remains ambiguous. The CDR3 sequence is 16 residues long. Trimming removed 2 bases at V and 4 bases at J, with 15 bases between. The germline gives CDR1 SGHTA, CDR2 FQGNSA. Full variable domain (rest looked up from reference TRBV7-2 and TRBJ1-5): GAGVSQSPSNKVTEKGKDVELRCDPISGHTALYWYRQSLGQGLEFLIYFQGNSAPDKSGLPSDRFSAERTGGSVSTLTIQRTQQEDSAVYLCASSLRGGRINQPQHFGDGTRLSIL.

The chain recombines TRBV5-1 with TRBJ2-2; D might be TRBD1 (6 bases). V was cut by 6 bases and J by 3 bases, with 9 bases left in between. Germline V gene sequence: CDR1 SGHRS, CDR2 YFSETQ. The CDR3 is made up of 13 amino acids. CDR3 protein: CASKRQDTGELFF. DNA for the CDR3: TGCGCCAGCAAAAGACAGGACACCGGGGAGCTGTTTTTT.

Only a few counts were recorded for this clone. J is TRBJ1-3 and V is TRBV2; D is unresolved. Germline loops: CDR1 SNHLY, CDR2 FYNNEI. The CDR3 has 17 residues. V shed 4 bases and J shed 0 bases, with 16 bases lying between them. CDR3 nucleotides: TGTGCCAGCAGTGCCCACCGGGATCCAGGCTCTGGAAACACCATATATTTT. It specifies CASSAHRDPGSGNTIYF.

CDR3 residues: CASSPPPAATDTQYF. The CDR3 DNA reads as TGTGCCAGCAGCCCACCCCCGGCGGCCACAGATACGCAGTATTTT. V gene TRBV7-2 combines with J gene TRBJ2-3; D is unclear. The CDR3 spans 15 residues. Trimming cost V 5 bases and J 2 bases, with 14 bases left between them. Germline CDR1 SGHTA, CDR2 FQGNSA.

V and J are TRBV6-5 and TRBJ1-2; TRBD1 agrees at 8 bases. The CDR3 spans 14 residues. From germline, CDR1 is MNHEY and CDR2 SVGAGI. J was trimmed by 5 bases and V by 6 bases; bases with no gene match: 8. CDR3 sequence: CASSPGGRFYGYTF. CDR3 DNA: TGTGCCAGCAGCCCAGGGGGCCGATTTTATGGCTACACCTTC.

The J gene is TRBJ2-3, the V gene TRBV19, with 12 bases fitting TRBD2. Per the germline V gene, CDR1 is LNHDA and CDR2 is SQIVND (reference sequence). The CDR3 totals 18 residues. V was clipped by 1 base and J by 3 bases; unmatched bases: 8. CDR3: CASSIGLAGGLGTDTQYF. The CDR3 bases are TGTGCCAGTAGTATAGGTCTAGCGGGGGGGCTAGGGACAGATACGCAGTATTTT.

The V gene is TRBV18, the J gene TRBJ2-3, with 11 nucleotides matching TRBD2. CDR3 size: 18 residues. CDR1 and CDR2 from the germline V gene are KGHSH and LQKENI. The trim removed 4 bases at V and 0 bases at J, leaving 9 bases unmatched. The CDR3 nucleotides are TGTGCCAGCTCACGACTTACTAGCGGGGGCTGGAGCACAGATACGCAGTATTTT. It specifies CASSRLTSGGWSTDTQYF. The entire variable domain, with the rest obtained from reference TRBV18 and TRBJ2-3, is as follows: NAGVMQNPRHLVRRRGQEARLRCSPMKGHSHVYWYRQLPEEGLKFMVYLQKENIIDESGMPKERFSAEFPKEGPSILRIQQVVRGDSAAYFCASSRLTSGGWSTDTQYFGPGTRLTVL.

The V call is TRBV30, the J call TRBJ1-2, with TRBD1 matching over 11 bases. From germline, CDR1 is GTSNPN and CDR2 SVGIG (reference sequence). The junction had 3 bases not matched to a gene; V was cut back by 2 bases and J by 4 bases. The CDR3 is 14 residues long. DNA of the CDR3: TGTGCCTGGAGTCCCGGGACAGGGGGCTATGGCTACACCTTC. Translation: CAWSPGTGGYGYTF.

The chain is built from TRBV27 and TRBJ2-3, with D perhaps TRBD1 (5 bases). The CDR3 extends over 12 amino acids. Trimming cost V 6 bases and J 7 bases, with 11 bases left between them. Germline CDR1 and CDR2: MNHEY and SMNVEV (reference sequence). CDR3 protein: CASSPGSYTQYF. DNA for the CDR3: TGTGCCAGCAGCCCAGGGTCATATACGCAGTATTTT.

The V gene is TRBV5-5, the J gene TRBJ1-2; the match to TRBD1 covers 8 bases. The CDR3 is 15 residues long. The junction had 9 bases not matched to a gene; V was cut back by 1 base and J by 7 bases. Germline CDR1 reads SGHKS; CDR2 reads YYEKEE (reference sequence). CDR3 residues: CASSLMGQGASGYTF. The CDR3 nucleotides are TGTGCCAGCAGCTTGATGGGGCAGGGGGCGTCTGGCTACACCTTC.

The J gene is TRBJ1-4, the V gene TRBV27; the D is unclear. Trimming removed 5 bases at V and 7 bases at J, with 26 bases between. CDR1 is MNHEY, CDR2 SMNVEV, per germline (reference sequence). CDR3 length: 18 residues. The CDR3 reads CASSLTPLFGVSSEKLFF. The CDR3 DNA reads TGTGCCAGCAGTCTCACCCCGTTATTCGGGGTCTCGAGTGAAAAACTGTTTTTT.

The chain uses TRBV9 and TRBJ1-5; 7 nucleotides match TRBD1. Germline lookup yields CDR1 SGDLS and CDR2 YYNGEE. The V segment lost 4 bases and the J segment 5 bases; nucleotides outside the gene matches: 3. This CDR3 spans 13 amino acids. This CDR3 is CASSTQGDQPQHF. Written as DNA, the CDR3 is TGTGCCAGCAGCACTCAGGGGGATCAGCCCCAGCATTTT.

The chain has TRBV30 and TRBJ2-1; D gene ambiguous. From germline, CDR1 is GTSNPN and CDR2 SVGIG (reference sequence). The CDR3 spans 17 residues. V was cut by 4 bases and J by 0 bases, with 19 bases left in between. The CDR3 coding sequence is TGTGCCTGGACCTCGGTATTGGCAAGGAGCTCCTACAATGAGCAGTTCTTC. Translating gives CAWTSVLARSSYNEQFF.

This clone came up a few times. The chain couples TRBV30 to TRBJ2-2; weak D call: TRBD2 (5 bases). Germline V gene sequence: CDR1 GTSNPN, CDR2 SVGIG (reference sequence). The CDR3 is 16 amino acids. V shed 4 bases and J shed 3 bases, with 18 bases lying between them. CDR3 sequence reads: CAWMGIVDSHTGELFF. In DNA form, the CDR3 reads TGTGCCTGGATGGGAATCGTGGACTCACACACCGGGGAGCTGTTTTTT.

This clone was counted once. The CDR3 bases are TGTGCCAGCAGCTTAGGGGGCGGGGCGACAGATACGCAGTATTTT. Amino acids: CASSLGGGATDTQYF. J is TRBJ2-3 and V is TRBV11-2; D is possibly TRBD2 (6 bases). The ends were cut back, 1 base at V and 3 bases at J, with 11 bases in the middle. Germline CDR1 reads SGHAT; CDR2 reads FQNNGV. This CDR3 contains 15 residues.

The V gene is TRBV21-1, the J gene TRBJ1-6; TRBD1 was called by the table and not checked on the DNA. TRBV21-1 is a pseudogene locus. The CDR3 loop spans 15 amino acids. CDR3 amino acids: CASSKRRDRNSPLHF. The CDR3 nucleotides read TGTGCCAGCAGCAAACGACGGGACAGAAATTCACCCCTCCACTTT.

The J gene is TRBJ1-1, the V gene TRBV30; D is undetermined. Per germline, CDR1 GTSNPN and CDR2 SVGIG (reference sequence). V was shortened by 0 bases and J by 7 bases, with 9 bases between the two germline ends. CDR3 size: 12 residues. The CDR3 loop reads CAWSVYSGEAFF. The CDR3 DNA follows: TGTGCCTGGAGTGTATACTCTGGTGAAGCTTTCTTT. Combining the CDR3 with reference TRBV30 and TRBJ1-1 gives the whole variable domain SQTIHQWPATLVQPVGSPLSLECTVEGTSNPNLYWYRQAAGRGLQLLFYSVGIGQISSEVPQNLSASRPQDRQFILSSKKLLLSDSGFYLCAWSVYSGEAFFGQGTRLTVV.

There are many counts of this clone. This chain joins TRBV30 and TRBJ1-1; the D is unclear. CDR1 and CDR2 from the germline V gene are GTSNPN and SVGIG (reference sequence). Trimming left V 2 bases short and J 0 bases short, with 7 bases between. The CDR3 runs 13 residues. For the CDR3, the DNA is TGTGCCTGGAGTTGGCCCTTGAACACTGAAGCTTTCTTT. Protein sequence: CAWSWPLNTEAFF. Complete variable domain (other parts from reference TRBV30 and TRBJ1-1): SQTIHQWPATLVQPVGSPLSLECTVEGTSNPNLYWYRQAAGRGLQLLFYSVGIGQISSEVPQNLSASRPQDRQFILSSKKLLLSDSGFYLCAWSWPLNTEAFFGQGTRLTVV.

This clone was detected a few times. This chain links TRBV25-1 with TRBJ1-6, with TRBD1 identical over 8 bases. V lost 5 bases, J lost 8 bases, and 5 bases stayed unmatched. Germline V gene lookup returns CDR1 MGHDK and CDR2 SYGVNS. The CDR3 runs 14 residues. CDR3 amino acids: CASSWDRNDSPLHF. CDR3 in DNA: TGTGCCAGCAGTTGGGACAGGAACGATTCACCCCTCCACTTT. Full variable domain (rest looked up from reference TRBV25-1 and TRBJ1-6): EADIYQTPRYLVIGTGKKITLECSQTMGHDKMYWYQQDPGMELHLIHYSYGVNSTEKGDLSSESTVSRIRTEHFPLTLESARPSHTSQYLCASSWDRNDSPLHFGNGTRLTVT.

The J gene is TRBJ1-1, the V gene TRBV30; 7 bases line up with TRBD1. From germline, CDR1 is GTSNPN and CDR2 SVGIG (reference sequence). The CDR3 spans 12 residues. V was clipped by 5 bases and J by 9 bases; unmatched bases: 9. The chain's CDR3 is CAWDRAKGQAFF. The CDR3 nucleotides read TGTGCCTGGGACAGGGCCAAGGGGCAAGCTTTCTTT.

This clone showed up many times. The chain joins TRBV9 to TRBJ2-7, with D unresolved. V lost 4 bases to trimming and J lost 3 bases, with 14 bases between them. Per germline, CDR1 SGDLS and CDR2 YYNGEE. This CDR3 comprises 14 residues. This CDR3 reads CASSPTGRDYEQYF. CDR3 coding DNA: TGTGCCAGCAGCCCCACTGGTAGAGACTACGAGCAGTACTTC.

V is TRBV19 and J is TRBJ2-3, with D possibly TRBD2 on 5 matching bases. Germline V gives CDR1 LNHDA, CDR2 SQIVND (reference sequence). V was cut by 7 bases and J by 5 bases, with 19 bases left in between. CDR3 length equals 15 residues. In nucleotides, the CDR3 is TGTGCCAGTACTGACCCAGCGGCCCGAGGAGATACGCAGTATTTT. Encoded protein: CASTDPAARGDTQYF. Full variable domain (outside the CDR3, taken from reference TRBV19 and TRBJ2-3): DGGITQSPKYLFRKEGQNVTLSCEQNLNHDAMYWYRQDPGQGLRLIYYSQIVNDFQKGDIAEGYSVSREKKESFPLTVTSAQKNPTAFYLCASTDPAARGDTQYFGPGTRLTVL.